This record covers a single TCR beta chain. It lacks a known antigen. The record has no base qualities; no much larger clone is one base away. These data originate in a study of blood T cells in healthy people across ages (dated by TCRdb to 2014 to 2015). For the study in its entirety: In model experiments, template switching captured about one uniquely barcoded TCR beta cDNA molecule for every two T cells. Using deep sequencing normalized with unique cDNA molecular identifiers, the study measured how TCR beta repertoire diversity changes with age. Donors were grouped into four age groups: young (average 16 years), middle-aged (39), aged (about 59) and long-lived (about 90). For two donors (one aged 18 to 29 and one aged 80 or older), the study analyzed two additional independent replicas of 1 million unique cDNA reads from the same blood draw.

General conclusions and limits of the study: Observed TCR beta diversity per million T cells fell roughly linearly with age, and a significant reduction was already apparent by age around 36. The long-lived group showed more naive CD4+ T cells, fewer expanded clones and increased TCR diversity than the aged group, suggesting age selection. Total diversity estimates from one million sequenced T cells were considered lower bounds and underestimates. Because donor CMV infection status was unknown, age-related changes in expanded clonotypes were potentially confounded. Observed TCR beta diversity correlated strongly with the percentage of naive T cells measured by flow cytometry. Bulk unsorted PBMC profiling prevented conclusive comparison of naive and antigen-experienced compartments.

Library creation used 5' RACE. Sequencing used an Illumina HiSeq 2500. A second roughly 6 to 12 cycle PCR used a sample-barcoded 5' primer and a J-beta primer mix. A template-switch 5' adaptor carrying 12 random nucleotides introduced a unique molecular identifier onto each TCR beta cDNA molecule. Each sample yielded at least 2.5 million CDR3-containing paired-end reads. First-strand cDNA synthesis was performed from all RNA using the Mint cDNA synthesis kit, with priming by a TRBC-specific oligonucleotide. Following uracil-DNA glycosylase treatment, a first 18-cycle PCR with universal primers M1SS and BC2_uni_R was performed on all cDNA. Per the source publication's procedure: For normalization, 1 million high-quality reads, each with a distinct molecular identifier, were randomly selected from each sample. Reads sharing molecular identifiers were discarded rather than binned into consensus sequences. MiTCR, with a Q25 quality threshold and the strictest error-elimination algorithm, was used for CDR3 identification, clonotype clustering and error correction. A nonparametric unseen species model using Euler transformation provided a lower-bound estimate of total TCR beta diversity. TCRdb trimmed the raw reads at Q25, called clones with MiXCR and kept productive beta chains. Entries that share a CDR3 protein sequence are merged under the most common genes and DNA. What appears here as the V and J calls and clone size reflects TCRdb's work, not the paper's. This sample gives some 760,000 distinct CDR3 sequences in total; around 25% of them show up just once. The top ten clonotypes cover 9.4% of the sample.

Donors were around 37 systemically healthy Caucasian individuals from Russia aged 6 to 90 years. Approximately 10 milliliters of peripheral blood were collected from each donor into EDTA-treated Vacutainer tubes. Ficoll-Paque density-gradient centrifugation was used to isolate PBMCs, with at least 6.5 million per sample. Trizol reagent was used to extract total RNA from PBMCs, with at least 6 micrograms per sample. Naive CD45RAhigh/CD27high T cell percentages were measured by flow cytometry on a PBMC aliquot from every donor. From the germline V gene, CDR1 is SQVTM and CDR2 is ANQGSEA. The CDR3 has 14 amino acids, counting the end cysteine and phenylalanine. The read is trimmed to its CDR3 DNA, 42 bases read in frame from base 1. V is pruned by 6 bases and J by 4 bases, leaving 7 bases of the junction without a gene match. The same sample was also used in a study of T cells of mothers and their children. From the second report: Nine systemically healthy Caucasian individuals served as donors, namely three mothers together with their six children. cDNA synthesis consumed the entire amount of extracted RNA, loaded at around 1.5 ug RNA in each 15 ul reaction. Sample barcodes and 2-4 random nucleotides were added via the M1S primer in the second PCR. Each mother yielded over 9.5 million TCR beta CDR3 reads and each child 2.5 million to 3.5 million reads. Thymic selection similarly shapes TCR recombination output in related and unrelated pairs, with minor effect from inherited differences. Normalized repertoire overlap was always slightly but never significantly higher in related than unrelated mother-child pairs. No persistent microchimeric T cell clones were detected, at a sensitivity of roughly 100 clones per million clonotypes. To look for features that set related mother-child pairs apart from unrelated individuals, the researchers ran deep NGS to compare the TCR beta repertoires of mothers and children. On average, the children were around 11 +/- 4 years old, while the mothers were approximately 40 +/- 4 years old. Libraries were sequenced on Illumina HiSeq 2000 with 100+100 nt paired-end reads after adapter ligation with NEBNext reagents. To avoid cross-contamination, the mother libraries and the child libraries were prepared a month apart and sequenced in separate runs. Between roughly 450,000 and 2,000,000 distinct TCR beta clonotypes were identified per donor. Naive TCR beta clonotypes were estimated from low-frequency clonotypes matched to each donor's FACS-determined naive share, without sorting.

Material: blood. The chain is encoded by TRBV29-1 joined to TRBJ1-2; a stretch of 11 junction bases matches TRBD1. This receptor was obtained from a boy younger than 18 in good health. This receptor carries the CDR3 CSVVTGTGGYGYTF. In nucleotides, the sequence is TGCAGCGTCGTAACCGGGACAGGGGGCTATGGCTACACCTTC.